The TCR beta chain under discussion was sequenced for a study of response to subunit inactivated influenza vaccine. Study conclusions and caveats: There was a suggestion from the authors that each seasonal influenza vaccination recruits few new T cells.

Each CDR3 protein gets one entry after TCRdb re-called the RT-PCR reads with MiXCR. Found here are about 520,000 distinct CDR3 sequences, about 25% of them singletons; the top ten hold over 1.5%. A few counts support this clonotype. Its antigen is unidentified. This CDR3 spans 16 amino acids. V lost 0 bases and J lost 0, with 11 bases in between. The source of this sequence is a man in his fifties or sixties who received an inactivated influenza vaccine. The sequenced sample was CD4+ T cells sorted from PBMCs, obtained 5 days after vaccination. The chain uses TRBV23-1 and TRBJ1-2, with D unclear. TRBV23-1 is noted as an ORF with a role that remains uncertain. The chain's CDR3 is CASSQSTGPTNYGYTF. The CDR3 region has the DNA TGCGCCAGCAGTCAATCTACGGGCCCCACTAACTATGGCTACACCTTC.